The 27 T cell receptor beta chains given below trace back to one sample, sequenced in a study of blood T cells in healthy people across ages. It was with a sample-barcoded 5' primer and a J-beta primer mix that a second PCR of roughly 7 to 12 cycles was run. TCRdb reanalysed the 5' RACE reads using MiXCR and keeps one entry per CDR3 protein. This sample yields roughly 1.7 million distinct CDR3 sequences, of which about 35% are seen a single time; 10% to 12% belongs to the top ten. Material: blood. These receptors all come from a woman in her thirties in good health.

The chain joins TRBV20-1 to TRBJ2-7; weak D call: TRBD1 (6 bases). Trimming stripped 5 bases from V and 2 bases from J, with 16 bases between. This CDR3 contains 14 residues. Germline-derived CDR1 and CDR2 are DFQATT and SNEGSKA (reference sequence). The CDR3: CSAQRGQFPYEQYF. As DNA, the CDR3 is TGCAGTGCTCAGCGCGGACAGTTCCCCTACGAGCAGTACTTC.

The rearrangement uses TRBV5-4 and TRBJ2-1, with TRBD2 matching 11 bases. Germline V CDR1 and CDR2: SGHNT, YYREEE (reference sequence). The CDR3 spans 16 residues. The V gene end was trimmed by 4 bases and the J gene end by 7 bases; junction bases not matched to a gene: 10. The CDR3 sequence: CASSGVRLAGGNEQFF. DNA for the CDR3: TGTGCCAGCAGCGGGGTAAGGCTAGCGGGGGGAAATGAGCAGTTCTTC.

Ten or more counts support this clonotype. The rearrangement links TRBV10-3 to TRBJ2-7, with 10 bases lining up with TRBD1. V shed 6 bases, J shed 7 bases, and the junction held 6 bases outside the gene matches. Germline V gene data show CDR1 as ENHRY and CDR2 as SYGVKD. The CDR3 consists of 13 residues. The chain's CDR3 is CAIRGDRGGEQYF. The CDR3 DNA reads TGTGCCATCAGGGGGGACAGGGGTGGAGAGCAGTACTTC.

This clonotype was detected a few times. J is TRBJ2-1 and V is TRBV28; no clear D gene. V was pared by 5 bases and J by 6 bases, with 11 bases between. The germline CDR1 and CDR2 sequences are MDHEN and SYDVKM. This CDR3 spans 13 amino acids. CDR3 protein: CASSPSPINEQFF. DNA for the CDR3: TGTGCCAGCAGTCCCTCCCCTATCAATGAGCAGTTCTTC.

The table lists this clonotype with a few counts. The gene calls are TRBV7-9 and TRBJ2-5; 14 positions agree with TRBD2. V gave up 5 bases and J gave up 5 bases; unmatched junction bases: 10. The CDR3 is made up of 17 amino acids. Germline V gene sequence: CDR1 SEHNR, CDR2 FQNEAQ (reference sequence). In DNA form, the CDR3 reads TGTGCCAGCAGCCCACTTGGACTAGCGGGGGGTGTGGAGACCCAGTACTTC. Its translation: CASSPLGLAGGVETQYF.

This clonotype was recorded at least ten times. The chain links TRBV9 to TRBJ2-7, with 7 nucleotides matching TRBD2. Germline CDR1 reads SGDLS; CDR2 reads YYNGEE. V was pared by 0 bases and J by 3 bases, with 3 bases of the junction left unmatched. This CDR3 comprises 14 residues. The CDR3 is CASSVAPGGYEQYF. The DNA for the CDR3 is TGTGCCAGCAGCGTAGCCCCGGGGGGCTACGAGCAGTACTTC.

The genes are TRBV27 and TRBJ2-7; D is unresolved. The CDR3 extends over 14 amino acids. Germline V lookup: CDR1 MNHEY, CDR2 SMNVEV (reference sequence). Trimming left V 7 bases short and J 1 base short, with 14 bases between. Here the CDR3 reads CASKLRPSSYEQYF. CDR3 bases: TGTGCCAGCAAGCTCAGGCCCTCTTCCTACGAGCAGTACTTC.

This clonotype occurred many times. The chain joins TRBV20-1 to TRBJ1-2; D uncertain. Germline assignment: CDR1 DFQATT and CDR2 SNEGSKA (reference sequence). The ends were cut back, 6 bases at V and 13 bases at J, with 12 bases in the middle. CDR3 length: 9 amino acids. CDR3 DNA: TGCAGTGCCGACCCCCCGGCCACCTTC. Its translation is CSADPPATF.

This chain connects TRBV12-3 or TRBV12-4 to TRBJ1-2; D unclear. Trimming shortened V by 3 bases and J by 3 bases, and 17 bases separated the two germline ends. The CDR3 sequence is 16 residues long. This chain's CDR3 is CASSLYSSRSDYGYTF. The CDR3 bases are TGTGCCAGCAGTTTGTACAGCTCCAGGAGCGACTATGGCTACACCTTC.

The V gene is TRBV20-1, the J gene TRBJ2-7; D may correspond to TRBD1 or TRBD2 (6 bases each). CDR3 length: 11 residues. Germline V lookup: CDR1 DFQATT, CDR2 SNEGSKA (reference sequence). Between the trimmed V and J ends, which lost 3 bases and 7 bases, there was a span of 10 bases. CDR3 sequence reads: CSASKGGEQYF. CDR3 nucleotides: TGCAGTGCTAGCAAAGGGGGGGAGCAGTACTTC.

This chain uses TRBV28 with TRBJ2-7; weak D call: TRBD2 (6 bases). Trimming cost V 6 bases and J 6 bases, with 18 bases left between them. Germline V lookup: CDR1 MDHEN, CDR2 SYDVKM. The CDR3 is 14 residues long. CDR3 DNA sequence: TGTGCCAGCAGGGGGGTTACGGGAGCGAGCGAGCAGTACTTC. It specifies CASRGVTGASEQYF.

The CDR3 DNA sequence: TGTGCCAGCACCAGGACGGACGGGCAGTTCTTC. Its translation: CASTRTDGQFF. The chain is built from TRBV7-9 and TRBJ2-1; D is unclear. Germline values: CDR1 SEHNR, CDR2 FQNEAQ (reference sequence). Trimming pared 7 bases from V and 12 bases from J, leaving 13 bases between. This CDR3 region has 11 residues.

The V gene is TRBV7-9, the J gene TRBJ1-2; D possibly corresponds to TRBD1 (5 bases). V shed 5 bases and J shed 2 bases, with 18 bases lying between them. Germline lookup yields CDR1 SEHNR and CDR2 FQNEAQ (reference sequence). The CDR3 has 16 residues. The CDR3 reads CASSPGAPRRNYGYTF. CDR3 nucleotide sequence: TGTGCCAGCAGCCCCGGGGCGCCTCGGAGAAACTATGGCTACACCTTC.

CDR3 sequence reads: CAWSRQDNQPQHF. CDR3 nucleotide sequence: TGTGCCTGGAGTAGGCAGGACAATCAGCCCCAGCATTTT. The rearrangement links TRBV30 to TRBJ1-5, with D unclear. The CDR3 is made up of 13 amino acids. V was trimmed by 2 bases and J by 3 bases, leaving 8 bases between them. In germline, CDR1 is GTSNPN, CDR2 SVGIG (reference sequence).

V is TRBV29-1 and J is TRBJ2-3; 9 nucleotides agree with TRBD2. The CDR3 covers 13 residues. V was clipped by 7 bases and J by 10 bases; unmatched bases: 12. Germline V CDR1 and CDR2: SQVTM, ANQGSEA. This CDR3 reads CSGGGGAREPQYF. Here the CDR3 DNA reads TGCAGCGGAGGCGGGGGGGCCCGTGAACCGCAGTATTTT.

The chain links TRBV6-2 or TRBV6-3 to TRBJ2-1; 7 bases are shared with TRBD1. CDR1 and CDR2 from the germline V gene are MNHEY and SVGEGT. V shed 6 bases and J 7 bases; nucleotides not matched to a gene: 3. CDR3 length: 12 amino acids. CDR3 DNA sequence: TGTGCCAGCAGGTACAGGGGAAATGAGCAGTTCTTC. Residues: CASRYRGNEQFF.

The V and J genes are TRBV7-3 and TRBJ2-7; a possible D gene is TRBD2 (7 bases). The assigned J gene may be wrong: the sequence end matches TRBJ2-5 better. CDR3 length: 12 amino acids. The germline V gene encodes CDR1 SGHTA and CDR2 FQGTGA. DNA of the CDR3: TGTGCCCGCTCCAGGGGAGGGGAGACCCAGTACTTC. Its translation: CARSRGGETQYF.

This chain uses TRBV9 with TRBJ1-2; D gene uncertain. This CDR3 region has 13 residues. In germline, CDR1 is SGDLS, CDR2 YYNGEE. The V and J ends lost 1 base and 7 bases respectively, with 11 bases between them. For the CDR3, the DNA is TGTGCCAGCAGCGTAACTGTTCTTCGTGGCTACACCTTC. Translated: CASSVTVLRGYTF.

This clonotype has just a few counts. The V gene is TRBV7-3, the J gene TRBJ1-2; 8 bases align to TRBD1. In germline, CDR1 is SGHTA, CDR2 FQGTGA. J gave up 8 bases and V 5 bases, and 10 bases lay outside the gene matches. The length of the CDR3 is 14 residues. The CDR3 sequence is CASSLKGQGGGYTF. Written as DNA, the CDR3 is TGTGCCAGCAGCCTGAAAGGACAGGGTGGCGGCTACACCTTC.

The chain employs TRBV7-9 and TRBJ2-6, with 9 bases aligning to TRBD1. Germline CDR1 SEHNR, CDR2 FQNEAQ (reference sequence). The J segment lost 0 bases and the V segment lost 0 bases, leaving 3 bases of the junction unmatched. The CDR3 loop spans 18 amino acids. The CDR3 loop reads CASSLATGGLSGANVLTF. The CDR3 DNA reads TGTGCCAGCAGCTTAGCGACAGGGGGACTCTCTGGGGCCAACGTCCTGACTTTC. Together with reference TRBV7-9 and TRBJ2-6, the CDR3 gives the full variable domain: DTGVSQNPRHKITKRGQNVTFRCDPISEHNRLYWYRQTLGQGPEFLTYFQNEAQLEKSRLLSDRFSAERPKGSFSTLEIQRTEQGDSAMYLCASSLATGGLSGANVLTFGAGSRLTVL.

This clonotype was seen only a few times. The chain combines TRBV2 with TRBJ2-5; D not certain. Trimming stripped 9 bases from V and 4 bases from J, with 6 bases between. This CDR3 is 10 amino acids long. Germline V gene lookup returns CDR1 SNHLY and CDR2 FYNNEI. CDR3 bases: TGTGCCAGAAGTACAGAGACCCAGTACTTC. Protein product: CARSTETQYF.

This clonotype was recorded a few times. The chain couples TRBV2 to TRBJ2-5; maybe TRBD2 (5 bases). Trimming stripped 8 bases from V and 0 bases from J, with 13 bases between. Germline V gene lookup returns CDR1 SNHLY and CDR2 FYNNEI. The CDR3 length is 14 residues. CDR3 in DNA: TGTGCCAGCCGGAGGTCGCAGAACCAAGAGACCCAGTACTTC. Its translation is CASRRSQNQETQYF.

This clonotype showed up just a few times. The genes are TRBV7-2 and TRBJ2-5; D not certain. The CDR3 contains 14 residues. Germline CDR1 SGHTA, CDR2 FQGNSA. Trimming removed 1 base from V and 5 bases from J, with 11 bases in between. The CDR3 DNA is TGTGCCAGCAGCTTAGTGGTTAGTGGTGAGACCCAGTACTTC. It encodes CASSLVVSGETQYF.

This clonotype was seen only a few times. The CDR3 DNA follows: TGTGCCTCGATGGACAGGGAAAACACCGGGGAGCTGTTTTTT. Amino acids: CASMDRENTGELFF. This chain links TRBV10-3 with TRBJ2-2; 8 positions match TRBD1. V trimming: 11 bases; J trimming: 2 bases; junction bases outside the gene matches: 7. The CDR3 contains 14 residues. CDR1 is ENHRY and CDR2 is SYGVKD in the germline V gene.

The chain carries TRBV20-1 and TRBJ2-7; weak D call: TRBD2 (5 bases). CDR3 length: 13 amino acids. Germline CDR1 and CDR2: DFQATT and SNEGSKA (reference sequence). The ends were cut back, 2 bases at V and 6 bases at J, with 14 bases in the middle. The CDR3 loop is CSARTGLFVEQYF. The CDR3 bases are TGCAGTGCTAGAACTGGACTTTTCGTCGAGCAGTACTTC.

A few counts support this clonotype. The chain joins TRBV3-1 to TRBJ2-2, with D perhaps given as TRBD1 or TRBD2 (5 bases each). Trimming pared 1 base from V and 9 bases from J, leaving 18 bases between. This CDR3 contains 16 residues. Germline CDR1 is LGHDT and CDR2 is YNNKEL (reference sequence). The CDR3 spells CASSQAVERDHRELFF. In nucleotides, the CDR3 is TGTGCCAGCAGCCAAGCGGTAGAGAGGGACCACCGGGAGCTGTTTTTT.

This clonotype was counted between two and nine times. The rearrangement links TRBV9 to TRBJ2-1, with D perhaps matching TRBD1 or TRBD2 (5 bases each). Germline V lookup: CDR1 SGDLS, CDR2 YYNGEE. Trimming removed 4 bases from V and 10 bases from J, with 21 bases in between. The CDR3 consists of 15 residues. The CDR3 spells CASSPTTGTQTEQFF. The CDR3 bases are TGTGCCAGCAGCCCGACAACGGGGACCCAGACCGAGCAGTTCTTC.